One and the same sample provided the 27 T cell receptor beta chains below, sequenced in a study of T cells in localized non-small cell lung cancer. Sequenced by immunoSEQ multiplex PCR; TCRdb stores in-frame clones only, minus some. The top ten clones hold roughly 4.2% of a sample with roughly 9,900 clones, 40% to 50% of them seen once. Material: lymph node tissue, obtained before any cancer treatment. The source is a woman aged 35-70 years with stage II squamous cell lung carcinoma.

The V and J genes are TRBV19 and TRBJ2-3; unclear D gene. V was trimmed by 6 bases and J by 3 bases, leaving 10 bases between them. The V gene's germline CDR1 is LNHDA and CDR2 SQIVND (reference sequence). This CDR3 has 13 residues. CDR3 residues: CASSYTITDTQYF. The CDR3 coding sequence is TGTGCCAGTAGCTATACAATAACAGATACGCAGTATTTT.

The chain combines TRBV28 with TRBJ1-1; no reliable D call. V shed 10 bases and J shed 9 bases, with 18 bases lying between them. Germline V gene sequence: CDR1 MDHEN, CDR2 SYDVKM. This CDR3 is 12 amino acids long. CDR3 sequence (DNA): TGTGCCATCAAAAAGACCCCCACCAAAGCTTTCTTT. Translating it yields CAIKKTPTKAFF. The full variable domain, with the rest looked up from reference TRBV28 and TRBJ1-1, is DVKVTQSSRYLVKRTGEKVFLECVQDMDHENMFWYRQDPGLGLRLIYFSYDVKMKEKGDIPEGYSVSREKKERFSLILESASTNQTSMYLCAIKKTPTKAFFGQGTRLTVV.

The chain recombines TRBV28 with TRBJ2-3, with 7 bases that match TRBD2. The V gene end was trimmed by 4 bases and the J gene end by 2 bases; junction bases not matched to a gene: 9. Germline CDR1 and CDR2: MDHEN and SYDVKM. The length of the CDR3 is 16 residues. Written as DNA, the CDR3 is TGTGCCAGCAGTTGGGCGACTAGCCGATTCACAGATACGCAGTATTTT. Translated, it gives CASSWATSRFTDTQYF.

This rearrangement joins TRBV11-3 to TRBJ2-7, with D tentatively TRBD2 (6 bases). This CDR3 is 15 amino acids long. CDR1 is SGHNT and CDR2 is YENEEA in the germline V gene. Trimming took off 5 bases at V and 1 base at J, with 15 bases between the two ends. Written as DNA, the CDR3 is TGTGCCAGCAGCCCGCCGACTAGTAGGTCCTACGAGCAGTACTTC. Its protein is CASSPPTSRSYEQYF.

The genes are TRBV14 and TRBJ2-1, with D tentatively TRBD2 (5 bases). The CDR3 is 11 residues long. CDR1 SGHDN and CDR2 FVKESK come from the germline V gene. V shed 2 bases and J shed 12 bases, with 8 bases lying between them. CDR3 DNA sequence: TGTGCCAGCAGCCAACACGAGGGGCAGTTCTTC. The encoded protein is CASSQHEGQFF.

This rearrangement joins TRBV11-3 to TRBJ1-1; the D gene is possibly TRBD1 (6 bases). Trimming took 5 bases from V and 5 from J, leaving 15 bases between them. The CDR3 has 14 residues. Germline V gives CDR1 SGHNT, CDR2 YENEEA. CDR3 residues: CASSVPTGNTEAFF. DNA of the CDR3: TGTGCCAGCAGCGTCCCAACAGGGAATACTGAAGCTTTCTTT.

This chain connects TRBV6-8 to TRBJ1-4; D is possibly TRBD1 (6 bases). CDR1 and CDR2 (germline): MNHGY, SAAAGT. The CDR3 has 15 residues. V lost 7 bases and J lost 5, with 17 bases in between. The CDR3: CASTLGKGGNEKLFF. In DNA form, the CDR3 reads TGTGCCAGCACCCTCGGAAAAGGGGGGAATGAAAAACTGTTTTTT.

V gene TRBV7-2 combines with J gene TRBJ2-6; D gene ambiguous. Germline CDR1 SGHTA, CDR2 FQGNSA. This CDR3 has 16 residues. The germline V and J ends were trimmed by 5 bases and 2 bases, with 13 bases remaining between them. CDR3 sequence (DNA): TGTGCCAGCAGCGACGTAAGACCACCTGGGGCCAACGTCCTGACTTTC. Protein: CASSDVRPPGANVLTF. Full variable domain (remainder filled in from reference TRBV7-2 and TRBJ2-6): GAGVSQSPSNKVTEKGKDVELRCDPISGHTALYWYRQSLGQGLEFLIYFQGNSAPDKSGLPSDRFSAERTGGSVSTLTIQRTQQEDSAVYLCASSDVRPPGANVLTFGAGSRLTVL.

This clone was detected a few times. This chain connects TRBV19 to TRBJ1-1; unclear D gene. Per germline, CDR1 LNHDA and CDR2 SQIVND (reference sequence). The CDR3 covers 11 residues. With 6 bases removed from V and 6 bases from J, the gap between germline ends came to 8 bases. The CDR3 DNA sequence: TGTGCCAGTAGAAACAAGGCTGAAGCTTTCTTT. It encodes CASRNKAEAFF.

In DNA form, the CDR3 reads TGTGCCAGCAGCGACTCAAGAACGGTCGCGGAGCAGTTCTTC. Its translation is CASSDSRTVAEQFF. This sequence joins TRBV11-3 and TRBJ2-1; D not resolved. The CDR3 runs to 14 residues. The V and J ends lost 5 bases and 10 bases respectively, with 18 bases between them. The germline V gene has CDR1 SGHNT and CDR2 YENEEA. Looking up the rest from reference TRBV11-3 and TRBJ2-1 gives the full variable domain: EAGVVQSPRYKIIEKKQPVAFWCNPISGHNTLYWYLQNLGQGPELLIRYENEEAVDDSQLPKDRFSAERLKGVDSTLKIQPAELGDSAVYLCASSDSRTVAEQFFGPGTRLTVL.

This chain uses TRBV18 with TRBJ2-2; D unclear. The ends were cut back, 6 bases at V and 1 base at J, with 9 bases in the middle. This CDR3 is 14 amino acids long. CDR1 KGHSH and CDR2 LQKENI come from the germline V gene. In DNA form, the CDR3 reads TGTGCCAGCTCTGTACAGCTGAACACCGGGGAGCTGTTTTTT. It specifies CASSVQLNTGELFF. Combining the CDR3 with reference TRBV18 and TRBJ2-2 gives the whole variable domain NAGVMQNPRHLVRRRGQEARLRCSPMKGHSHVYWYRQLPEEGLKFMVYLQKENIIDESGMPKERFSAEFPKEGPSILRIQQVVRGDSAAYFCASSVQLNTGELFFGEGSRLTVL.

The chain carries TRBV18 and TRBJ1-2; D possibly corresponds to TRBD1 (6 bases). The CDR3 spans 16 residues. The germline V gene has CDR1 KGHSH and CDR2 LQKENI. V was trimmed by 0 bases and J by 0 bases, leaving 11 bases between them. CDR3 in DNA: TGTGCCAGCTCACCACCATTACAGGGATCTAACTATGGCTACACCTTC. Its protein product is CASSPPLQGSNYGYTF.

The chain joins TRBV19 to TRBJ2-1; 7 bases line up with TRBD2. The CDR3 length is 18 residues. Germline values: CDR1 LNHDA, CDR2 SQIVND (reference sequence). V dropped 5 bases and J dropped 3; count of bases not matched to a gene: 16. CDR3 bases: TGTGCCAGTAGTGTCGCCCGTCCTCTGGCGGGGGACTACAATGAGCAGTTCTTC. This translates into CASSVARPLAGDYNEQFF.

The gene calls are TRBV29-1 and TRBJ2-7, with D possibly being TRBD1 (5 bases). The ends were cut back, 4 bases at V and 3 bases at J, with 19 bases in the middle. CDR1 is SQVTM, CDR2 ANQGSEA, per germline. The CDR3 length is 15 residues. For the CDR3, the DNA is TGCAGCGTTGGAGACAGAGGAGTACCCATCTACGAGCAGTACTTC. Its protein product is CSVGDRGVPIYEQYF.

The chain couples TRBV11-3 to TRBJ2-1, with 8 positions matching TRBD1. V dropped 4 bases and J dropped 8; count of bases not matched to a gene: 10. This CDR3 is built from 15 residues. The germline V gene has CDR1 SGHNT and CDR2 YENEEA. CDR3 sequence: CASSSRDRLYDEQFF. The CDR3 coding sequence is TGTGCCAGCAGCTCTCGGGACAGGTTATACGATGAGCAGTTCTTC.

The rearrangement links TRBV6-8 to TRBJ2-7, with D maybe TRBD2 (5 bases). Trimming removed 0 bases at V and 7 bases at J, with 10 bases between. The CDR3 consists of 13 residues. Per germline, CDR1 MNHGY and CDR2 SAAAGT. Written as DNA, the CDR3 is TGTGCCAGCAGTTACTCGACGTCGGGGGAGCAGTACTTC. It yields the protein CASSYSTSGEQYF.

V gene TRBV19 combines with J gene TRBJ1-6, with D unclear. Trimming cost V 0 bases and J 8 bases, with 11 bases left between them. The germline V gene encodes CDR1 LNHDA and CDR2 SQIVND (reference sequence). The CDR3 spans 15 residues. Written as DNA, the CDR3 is TGTGCCAGTAGTATAGATCGGGGTATGGATTCACCCCTCCACTTT. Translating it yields CASSIDRGMDSPLHF.

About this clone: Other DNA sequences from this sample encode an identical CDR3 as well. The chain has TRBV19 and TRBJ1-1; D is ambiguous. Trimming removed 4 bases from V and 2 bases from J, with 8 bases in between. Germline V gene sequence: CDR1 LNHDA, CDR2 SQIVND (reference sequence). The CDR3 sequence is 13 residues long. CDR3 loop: CASSTQRNTEAFF. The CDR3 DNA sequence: TGTGCCAGTAGTACACAGCGAAACACTGAAGCTTTCTTT.

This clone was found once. CDR3 in DNA: TGTGCCTGGAGTGGGTCAGTGAACACTGAAGCTTTCTTT. Translating gives CAWSGSVNTEAFF. This chain connects TRBV30 to TRBJ1-1; no clear D. Germline V lookup: CDR1 GTSNPN, CDR2 SVGIG (reference sequence). V was shortened by 1 base and J by 0 bases, with 6 bases between the two germline ends. This CDR3 region has 13 residues.

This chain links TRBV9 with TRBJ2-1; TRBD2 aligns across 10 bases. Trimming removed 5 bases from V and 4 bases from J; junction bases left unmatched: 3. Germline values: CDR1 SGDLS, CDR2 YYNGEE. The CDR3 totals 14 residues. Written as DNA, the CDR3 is TGTGCCAGCAGTTTTAGCGGGGGGTACAATGAGCAGTTCTTC. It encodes CASSFSGGYNEQFF. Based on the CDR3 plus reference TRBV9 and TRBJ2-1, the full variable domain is DSGVTQTPKHLITATGQRVTLRCSPRSGDLSVYWYQQSLDQGLQFLIQYYNGEERAKGNILERFSAQQFPDLHSELNLSSLELGDSALYFCASSFSGGYNEQFFGPGTRLTVL.

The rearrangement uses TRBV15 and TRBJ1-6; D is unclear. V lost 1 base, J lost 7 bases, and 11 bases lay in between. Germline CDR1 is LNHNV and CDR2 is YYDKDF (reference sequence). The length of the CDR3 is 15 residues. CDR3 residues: CATSRGDLGNSPLHF. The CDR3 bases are TGTGCCACCAGCAGAGGAGATTTGGGGAATTCACCCCTCCACTTT.

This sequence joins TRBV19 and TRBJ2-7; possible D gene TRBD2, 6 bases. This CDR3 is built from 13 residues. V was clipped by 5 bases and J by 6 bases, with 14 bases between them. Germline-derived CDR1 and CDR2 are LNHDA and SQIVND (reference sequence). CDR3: CASSEIRGGEQYF. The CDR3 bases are TGTGCCAGTAGTGAGATTAGGGGAGGCGAGCAGTACTTC.

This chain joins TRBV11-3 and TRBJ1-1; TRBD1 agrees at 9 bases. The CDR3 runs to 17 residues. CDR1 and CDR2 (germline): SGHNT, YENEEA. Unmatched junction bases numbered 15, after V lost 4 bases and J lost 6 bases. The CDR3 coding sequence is TGTGCCAGCAGCTCGGAAGGACAGGGGTTGGGGTTCGCTGAAGCTTTCTTT. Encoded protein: CASSSEGQGLGFAEAFF. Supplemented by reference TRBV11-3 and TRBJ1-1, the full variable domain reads EAGVVQSPRYKIIEKKQPVAFWCNPISGHNTLYWYLQNLGQGPELLIRYENEEAVDDSQLPKDRFSAERLKGVDSTLKIQPAELGDSAVYLCASSSEGQGLGFAEAFFGQGTRLTVV.

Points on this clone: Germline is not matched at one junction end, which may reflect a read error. The CDR3 region is CTSSPGSPADTQYF. The CDR3, as DNA: TGTACCAGCTCACCAGGTTCCCCCGCAGATACGCAGTATTTT. The chain is built from TRBV18 and TRBJ2-3; D is undetermined. In germline, CDR1 is KGHSH, CDR2 LQKENI. This CDR3 is built from 14 residues.

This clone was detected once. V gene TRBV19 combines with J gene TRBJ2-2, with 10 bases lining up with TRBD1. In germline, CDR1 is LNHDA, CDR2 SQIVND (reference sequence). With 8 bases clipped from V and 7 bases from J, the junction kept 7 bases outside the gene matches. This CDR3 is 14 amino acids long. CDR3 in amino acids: CASGRQGAGGELFF. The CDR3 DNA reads TGTGCCAGTGGGCGACAGGGGGCCGGCGGGGAGCTGTTTTTT.

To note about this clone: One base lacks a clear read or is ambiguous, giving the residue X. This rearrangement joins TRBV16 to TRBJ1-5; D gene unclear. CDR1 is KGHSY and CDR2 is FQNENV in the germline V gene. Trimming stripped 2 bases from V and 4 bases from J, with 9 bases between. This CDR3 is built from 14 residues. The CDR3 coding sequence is TGTGCCAGCAGCCAAACGGYCGTAAATCAGCCCCAGCATTTT. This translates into CASSQTXVNQPQHF.

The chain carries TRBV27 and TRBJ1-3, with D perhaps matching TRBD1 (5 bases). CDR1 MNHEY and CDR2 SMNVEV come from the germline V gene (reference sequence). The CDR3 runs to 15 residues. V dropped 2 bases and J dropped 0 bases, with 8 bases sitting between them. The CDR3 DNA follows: TGTGCCAGCAGTTTACAGGGAACCTCTGGAAACACCATATATTTT. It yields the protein CASSLQGTSGNTIYF.